The 20 T cell receptor beta chains listed next were all sequenced from one sample in a study of T cell responses to AZD1222 COVID-19 vaccine. Libraries were prepared by immunoSEQ multiplex PCR; TCRdb keeps only in-frame clonotypes and omits some of them. Of around 120,000 clones listed, 90% to 95% are singletons. This material consisted of peripheral blood, taken 28 days after the second AZD1222 dose. The receptors were gathered from an adult who received the AZD1222 COVID-19 vaccine.

This clone is a singleton in its sample. The V and J genes are TRBV5-4 and TRBJ2-4; D is tentatively TRBD1 or TRBD2 (6 bases each). The ends were cut back, 6 bases at V and 8 bases at J, with 15 bases in the middle. Germline loops: CDR1 SGHNT, CDR2 YYREEE (reference sequence). The CDR3 sequence is 13 residues long. CDR3 coding DNA: TGTGCCAGCAACTCGGGGGCATCGGACATTCAGTACTTC. Translation: CASNSGASDIQYF.

This rearrangement joins TRBV10-3 to TRBJ2-7; perhaps TRBD2 as D (6 bases). Trimming took 11 bases from V and 2 from J, leaving 13 bases between them. The CDR3 is 12 amino acids. Germline V gene lookup returns CDR1 ENHRY and CDR2 SYGVKD. CDR3 protein: CAAWAGTYEQYF. DNA of the CDR3: TGTGCCGCTTGGGCGGGGACCTACGAGCAGTACTTC.

The chain employs TRBV7-2 and TRBJ2-7; D assignment may be TRBD1 or TRBD2 (5 bases each). V was trimmed by 5 bases and J by 3 bases, leaving 20 bases between them. The CDR3 has 16 residues. CDR1 and CDR2 (germline): SGHTA, FQGNSA. CDR3: CASSQDGTGFFYEQYF. CDR3 coding DNA: TGTGCCAGCAGCCAGGACGGGACGGGGTTTTTCTACGAGCAGTACTTC.

The rearrangement uses TRBV18 and TRBJ2-7; TRBD2 agrees at 9 bases. The CDR3 consists of 14 residues. Germline values: CDR1 KGHSH, CDR2 LQKENI. The V and J ends lost 3 bases and 6 bases, in that order; junction bases with no gene match: 6. CDR3 nucleotides: TGTGCCAGCTCACCGGGACTAGCACTAGGCGAGCAGTACTTC. It codes for CASSPGLALGEQYF.

V and J are TRBV7-2 and TRBJ2-5; 9 bases map to TRBD1. V shed 5 bases, J shed 1 base, and the junction held 2 bases outside the gene matches. The CDR3 contains 14 residues. CDR1 SGHTA and CDR2 FQGNSA come from the germline V gene. The chain's CDR3 is CASSRGQGQETQYF. The DNA of the CDR3 is TGTGCCAGCAGCCGGGGACAGGGCCAAGAGACCCAGTACTTC.

The rearrangement links TRBV2 to TRBJ1-2, with a possible D match to TRBD1 (5 bases). V dropped 6 bases and J dropped 2 bases, with 16 bases sitting between them. CDR3 size: 15 residues. The germline V gene encodes CDR1 SNHLY and CDR2 FYNNEI. This CDR3 is CASSSWEGANYGYTF. Here the CDR3 DNA reads TGTGCCAGCAGCTCTTGGGAAGGGGCGAACTATGGCTACACCTTC.

This clone came up a few times. This rearrangement joins TRBV2 to TRBJ2-7; 10 nucleotides line up with TRBD1. V trimming: 10 bases; J trimming: 5 bases; junction bases outside the gene matches: 8. CDR3 size: 13 residues. CDR1 and CDR2 (germline): SNHLY, FYNNEI. The CDR3 nucleotides are TGTGCCACCAGGGACAGGGGCATCAACGAGCAGTACTTC. This sequence encodes CATRDRGINEQYF.

V and J are TRBV6-5 and TRBJ1-6; TRBD1 might be the D (6 bases). Trimming removed 6 bases at V and 7 bases at J, with 13 bases between. Germline CDR1 MNHEY, CDR2 SVGAGI. The CDR3 spans 14 residues. CDR3 DNA: TGTGCCAGCAGCCCAAGGACAGCGAATTCACCCCTCCACTTT. It translates to CASSPRTANSPLHF.

The V call is TRBV6-5, the J call TRBJ1-2; 7 nucleotides agree with TRBD1. Trimming cost V 8 bases and J 4 bases; bases outside gene matches: 10. The CDR3 runs to 14 residues. Looked up from germline, CDR1 is MNHEY and CDR2 is SVGAGI. The CDR3 nucleotides are TGTGCCAGCGGGAGACAGGGATATTTCTATGGCTACACCTTC. As protein: CASGRQGYFYGYTF.

The chain recombines TRBV19 with TRBJ2-5; TRBD1 is a possible D gene (7 bases). Germline values: CDR1 LNHDA, CDR2 SQIVND (reference sequence). The V end lost 3 bases, the J end lost 4 bases, and 15 bases lay between the germline ends. This CDR3 comprises 15 residues. CDR3 region: CASSMSGGGGETQYF. CDR3 sequence (DNA): TGTGCCAGTAGTATGTCCGGAGGGGGCGGAGAGACCCAGTACTTC. The full variable domain, completed using reference TRBV19 and TRBJ2-5, is DGGITQSPKYLFRKEGQNVTLSCEQNLNHDAMYWYRQDPGQGLRLIYYSQIVNDFQKGDIAEGYSVSREKKESFPLTVTSAQKNPTAFYLCASSMSGGGGETQYFGPGTRLLVL.

V and J are TRBV29-1 and TRBJ1-3; 9 bases fit TRBD1. V shed 8 bases, J shed 4 bases, and the junction held 3 bases outside the gene matches. Germline-derived CDR1 and CDR2 are SQVTM and ANQGSEA. CDR3 length: 12 amino acids. Here the CDR3 DNA reads TGCAGCCTACAGGGGGCCGGAAACACCATATATTTT. Amino acids: CSLQGAGNTIYF. The whole variable domain, filled in from reference TRBV29-1 and TRBJ1-3, reads SAVISQKPSRDICQRGTSLTIQCQVDSQVTMMFWYRQQPGQSLTLIATANQGSEATYESGFVIDKFPISRPNLTFSTLTVSNMSPEDSSIYLCSLQGAGNTIYFGEGSWLTVV.

V usage is TRBV2 and J usage is TRBJ2-7; the D gene is possibly TRBD1 (5 bases). This CDR3 comprises 12 residues. The germline V gene encodes CDR1 SNHLY and CDR2 FYNNEI. Trimming left V 5 bases short and J 3 bases short, with 8 bases between. The CDR3 coding sequence is TGTGCCAGCAGTTATCAGGGCTACGAGCAGTACTTC. It codes for CASSYQGYEQYF.

V usage is TRBV6-5 and J usage is TRBJ2-7, with 7 bases matching TRBD1. Germline-derived CDR1 and CDR2 are MNHEY and SVGAGI. This CDR3 comprises 13 residues. Trimming took 8 bases from V and 0 from J; bases not matched to a gene: 4. CDR3 coding DNA: TGTGCCAGCCTGGGACAGCCCTCCTACGAGCAGTACTTC. Amino acid sequence: CASLGQPSYEQYF.

This clone appeared once. V usage is TRBV2 and J usage is TRBJ2-5; 10 bases map to TRBD1. CDR1 and CDR2 (germline): SNHLY, FYNNEI. V lost 3 bases, J lost 5 bases, and 6 bases stayed unmatched. This CDR3 comprises 15 residues. CDR3 loop: CASSEETGGLETQYF. The CDR3 DNA reads as TGTGCCAGCAGTGAGGAGACAGGGGGCTTGGAGACCCAGTACTTC.

Notes on this clone: The CDR3 does not close with the conserved phenylalanine or tryptophan, likely indicating a read error. The DNA is omitted, as the CDR3 cannot be located on it reliably, and the CDR3 follows TCRdb's listing. The V call is TRBV6-1, the J call TRBJ2-7; the D call of TRBD2 is as the table states it, not checked on the DNA. CDR1 is MNHNS, CDR2 SASEGT, per germline. The CDR3 numbers 16 amino acids, ends counted. CDR3 sequence reads: CASSEAFGQEGTGLLL.

The chain is built from TRBV3-1 (or the pseudogene TRBV3-2) and TRBJ1-3; D might be TRBD1 (6 bases). The length of the CDR3 is 15 residues. Between the trimmed V and J ends, which lost 0 bases and 8 bases, there was a span of 14 bases. Per germline, CDR1 LGHDT and CDR2 YNNKEL (reference sequence). The CDR3 DNA is TGTGCCAGCAGCCAAGAAGACAGGACCTCGTACACCATATATTTT. Residues: CASSQEDRTSYTIYF.

The genes are TRBV12-3 or TRBV12-4 and TRBJ2-3, with D hard to call. The CDR3 loop spans 13 amino acids. Trimming stripped 7 bases from V and 6 bases from J, with 14 bases between. The DNA of the CDR3 is TGTGCCAGCAATATTCAACGCTCGGATACGCAGTATTTT. Protein sequence: CASNIQRSDTQYF.

The chain uses TRBV5-1 and TRBJ2-1, with D tentatively TRBD1 (6 bases). V was cut by 6 bases and J by 10 bases, with 17 bases left in between. CDR1 is SGHRS, CDR2 YFSETQ, per germline. The CDR3 totals 13 residues. CDR3 sequence (DNA): TGCGCCAGCACGCCCTGGATCGGGACAGAGCAGTTCTTC. This gives the protein CASTPWIGTEQFF. Full variable domain (remainder filled in from reference TRBV5-1 and TRBJ2-1): KAGVTQTPRYLIKTRGQQVTLSCSPISGHRSVSWYQQTPGQGLQFLFEYFSETQRNKGNFPGRFSGRQFSNSRSEMNVSTLELGDSALYLCASTPWIGTEQFFGPGTRLTVL.

The chain joins TRBV28 to TRBJ1-2; 8 positions agree with TRBD1. The germline V gene encodes CDR1 MDHEN and CDR2 SYDVKM. Trimming cost V 5 bases and J 12 bases; bases outside gene matches: 5. The CDR3 runs 11 residues. The DNA of the CDR3 is TGTGCCAGCAGTCCGCAGGGGGCTAACACCTTC. Its protein is CASSPQGANTF.

This clone was seen just once. This rearrangement joins TRBV20-1 to TRBJ1-1, with TRBD1 matching 8 bases. There are 11 residues in the CDR3. Germline CDR1 reads DFQATT; CDR2 reads SNEGSKA (reference sequence). With V trimmed by 6 bases and J by 9 bases, 6 bases remained unmatched. The CDR3 DNA reads TGCAGTGCCCTTGGACAGGGCCAAGCTTTCTTT. It specifies CSALGQGQAFF.